Listed below are T cell receptor beta chains from one sample, sequenced in a study of metastatic and nonmetastatic thyroid tumors. TCRdb re-called the PCR reads with MiXCR. The table lists about 85,000 clones, approximately 9% of them singletons. Sequencing was done on a sample of blood. Receptors originate from a female donor with papillary thyroid cancer or a benign thyroid nodule (not recorded which). Some clones in this sample may be carry-over from other donors' samples. Each CDR3 is given with its conserved first and last residue. D genes are given only for firm matches. The size of a clone is reported for some rows only, either as once, few or many, or as a class for expanded clones.

TRBJ2-2 | TRBV19 | many | TRBD1 | CASSPTGDGELSF | TGTGCCAGTAGTCCGACAGGGGACGGGGAGCTGTCTTTT
TRBJ1-2 | TRBV5-5 | . | . | CASSFAVGYGYTF | TGTGCCAGCAGCTTTGCAGTGGGCTATGGCTACACCTTT
TRBJ1-1 | TRBV6-2/TRBV6-3 | few | . | CASRRSTEAFF | TGTGCCAGCAGACGATCCACTGAAGCTTTCTTT
TRBJ1-1 | TRBV10-3 | . | . | CASRGGHDTEAFF | TGTGCCTCCCGGGGGGGGCACGACACTGAAGCTTTCTTT
TRBJ2-1 | TRBV6-5 | many | . | CASSYSDEQFF | TGTGCCAGCAGTTACTCGGATGAGCAGTTCTTC
TRBJ1-4 | TRBV29-1 | many | . | CSVERVSGEKLFF | TGCAGCGTTGAAAGGGTTTCGGGTGAAAAACTGTTTTTT
TRBJ1-5 | TRBV11-2 | many | . | CASSLVYNQPQHF | TGTGCCAGCAGCTTAGTCTATAATCAGCCCCAGCATTTT
TRBJ1-2 | TRBV6-1 | many | TRBD1 | CASSRRLTGGDYGYTF | TGTGCCAGCAGTCGCCGACTGACAGGGGGAGACTATGGCTACACCTTC
TRBJ2-7 | TRBV5-1 | many | . | CASSDREVAEQYF | TGCGCCAGCAGCGACAGGGAGGTGGCCGAGCAGTACTTC
TRBJ2-7 | TRBV15 | few | . | CATSKLTGEQYF | TGTGCCACCAGTAAGTTGACGGGGGAGCAGTACTTC
TRBJ2-3 | TRBV11-2 | few | . | CASSLDRTQYF | TGTGCCAGCAGCTTAGATCGGACGCAGTATTTT
TRBJ2-7 | TRBV19 | many | . | CASSVLGQGEQYEQYF | TGTGCCAGTAGTGTTCTCGGGCAGGGCGAACAGTACGAGCAGTACTTC
TRBJ1-1 | TRBV2 | many | . | CASVLGLYGTEAFF | TGTGCCAGCGTCCTAGGCCTTTACGGGACTGAAGCTTTCTTT
TRBJ2-7 | TRBV4-1 | many | TRBD1 | CASRQTGANSYEQYF | TGCGCCAGCAGGCAGACAGGGGCGAACTCCTACGAGCAGTACTTC
TRBJ1-4 | TRBV19 | many | TRBD1 | CASSSRADRGFGTNEKLFF | TGTGCCAGTAGTTCACGGGCAGACAGGGGGTTTGGGACTAATGAAAAACTGTTTTTT
TRBJ2-1 | TRBV6-1 | many | . | CASSEYINEQFF | TGTGCCAGCAGTGAATACATCAATGAGCAGTTCTTC
TRBJ1-3 | TRBV7-3 | . | . | CASSLSGDGNTIYF | TGTGCCAGCAGCTTATCAGGGGATGGAAACACCATATATTTT
TRBJ1-1 | TRBV7-9 | many | TRBD1 | CASSSTGTGDPEAFF | TGTGCCAGCAGCTCGACCGGGACAGGGGACCCTGAAGCTTTCTTT
TRBJ1-6 | TRBV11-2 | . | TRBD1 | CASSLFPGGMGYNSPLHF | TGTGCCAGCAGCTTATTTCCAGGGGGTATGGGCTATAATTCACCCCTCCACTTT
TRBJ1-1 | TRBV12-3/TRBV12-4 | many | . | CASTRLNTEAFF | TGTGCCAGCACTCGGCTCAACACTGAAGCTTTCTTT
TRBJ2-5 | TRBV7-9 | many | . | CASSLVLDSQETQYF | TGTGCCAGCAGCTTAGTTCTGGACTCCCAAGAGACCCAGTACTTC
TRBJ2-1 | TRBV18 | once | TRBD2 | CASSPNSGGSNNEQFF | TGTGCCAGCTCACCCAATAGCGGGGGGTCCAACAATGAGCAGTTCTTC
TRBJ1-6 | TRBV6-5 | many | TRBD1 | CASSYYRGSNSPLHF | TGTGCCAGCAGTTACTACAGGGGGTCTAATTCACCCCTCCACTTT
TRBJ2-3 | TRBV19 | many | TRBD2 | CASSKRTSGGVTDTQYF | TGTGCCAGTAGTAAAAGGACTAGCGGGGGGGTCACAGATACGCAGTATTTT
TRBJ2-3 | TRBV3-1 | few | . | CASSPTTGTDTQYF | TGTGCCAGCAGCCCCACAACAGGGACAGATACGCAGTATTTT
TRBJ1-2 | TRBV28 | many | . | CASRSLEGGTNYGYTF | TGTGCCAGCAGGTCACTAGAGGGGGGGACTAACTATGGCTACACCTTC
TRBJ1-1 | TRBV2 | many | TRBD1 | CASTRQGGTEAFF | TGTGCCAGCACACGACAGGGAGGGACTGAAGCTTTCTTT
TRBJ1-5 | TRBV12-3/TRBV12-4 | many | TRBD1 | CASSPMTGRRVNQPQHF | TGTGCCAGCAGTCCGATGACAGGGAGAAGGGTCAATCAGCCCCAGCATTTT
TRBJ2-7 | TRBV4-2 | many | . | CASSQGRYYEQYF | TGTGCCAGCAGCCAAGGCCGGTACTACGAGCAGTACTTC
TRBJ2-5 | TRBV7-9 | . | . | CASSKSPGGRGETQYF | TGTGCCAGCAGCAAATCCCCCGGGGGGCGCGGGGAGACCCAGTACTTC
TRBJ2-7 | TRBV5-1 | . | . | CASSLVVGGPYEQYF | TGCGCCAGCAGCTTGGTGGTCGGTGGTCCCTACGAGCAGTACTTC
TRBJ1-1 | TRBV9 | . | TRBD1 | CASSVTGGGEAFF | TGTGCCAGCAGCGTAACAGGGGGCGGAGAAGCTTTCTTT
TRBJ1-1 | TRBV11-2 | many | . | CASSLSSGLAFF | TGTGCCAGCAGCTTAAGTTCAGGGTTGGCTTTCTTT
TRBJ2-6 | TRBV27 | many | . | CASSFSGANVLTF | TGTGCCAGCAGTTTTTCTGGGGCCAACGTCCTGACTTTC
TRBJ2-7 | TRBV7-9 | many | . | CASSLGRVDEQYF | TGTGCCAGCAGCTTAGGCAGGGTCGACGAGCAGTACTTC
TRBJ1-5 | TRBV20-1 | many | . | CSASIWGGSQPQHF | TGCAGTGCTAGTATCTGGGGAGGGAGTCAGCCCCAGCATTTT
TRBJ1-5 | TRBV28 | . | . | CASSLARDNQPQHF | TGTGCCAGCAGTTTAGCGCGGGATAATCAGCCCCAGCATTTT
TRBJ1-1 | TRBV19 | many | . | CATADLNTEAFF | TGTGCCACCGCCGACTTGAACACTGAAGCTTTCTTT
TRBJ2-2 | TRBV6-1 | many | . | CASSGLTVTGELFF | TGTGCCAGCAGTGGACTGACGGTCACCGGGGAGCTGTTTTTT
TRBJ2-7 | TRBV6-1 | many | TRBD2 | CASKTLAGDAYEQYF | TGTGCCAGCAAGACGCTAGCGGGCGATGCTTACGAGCAGTACTTC
TRBJ2-1 | TRBV19 | many | . | CASSPGRDADEQFF | TGTGCCAGTAGCCCGGGACGGGATGCCGATGAGCAGTTCTTC
TRBJ2-1 | TRBV14 | many | TRBD2 | CASSQGLAGGLSEQFF | TGTGCCAGCAGCCAAGGGTTAGCGGGGGGCTTAAGTGAGCAGTTCTTC
TRBJ1-2 | TRBV6-1 | many | TRBD1 | CASSKNTGGGYTF | TGTGCCAGCAGCAAAAACACAGGGGGTGGCTACACCTTC
TRBJ2-2 | TRBV12-3/TRBV12-4 | many | . | CASSFLQGGELFF | TGTGCCAGCAGTTTCCTACAGGGAGGGGAGCTGTTTTTT
TRBJ2-7 | TRBV20-1 | many | . | CSASPTYYEQYF | TGCAGTGCTAGTCCTACTTATTACGAGCAGTACTTC
TRBJ2-5 | TRBV10-2 | many | . | CASSESNIEQGQETQYF | TGCGCCAGCAGTGAGTCCAATATAGAGCAGGGCCAAGAGACCCAGTACTTC